Presented here are 27 T cell receptor beta chains from one specimen sequenced in a study of blood T cell repertoires in COVID-19. Sequencing was performed with immunoSEQ multiplex PCR; in TCRdb, only in-frame clones are kept and a portion is missing. In the table there are hundreds of thousands of clones, 70% to 90% of which are singletons. Sequenced input: peripheral blood. The receptors originated from a man aged 50-59 years with COVID-19, enrolled during active disease.

This chain links TRBV11-3 with TRBJ2-3; TRBD2 aligns across 12 bases. Germline-derived CDR1 and CDR2 are SGHNT and YENEEA. The CDR3 is 16 amino acids. V gave up 1 base and J gave up 4 bases; unmatched junction bases: 3. CDR3 sequence: CASSLGTSGISDTQYF. The CDR3 nucleotides read TGTGCCAGCAGCTTAGGGACTAGCGGGATATCAGATACGCAGTATTTT. Supplemented by reference TRBV11-3 and TRBJ2-3, the full variable domain reads EAGVVQSPRYKIIEKKQPVAFWCNPISGHNTLYWYLQNLGQGPELLIRYENEEAVDDSQLPKDRFSAERLKGVDSTLKIQPAELGDSAVYLCASSLGTSGISDTQYFGPGTRLTVL.

This chain connects TRBV19 to TRBJ1-6, with TRBD1 identical over 7 bases. The germline V gene has CDR1 LNHDA and CDR2 SQIVND (reference sequence). The length of the CDR3 is 13 residues. J gave up 6 bases and V 6 bases, and 2 bases lay outside the gene matches. The CDR3 reads CASSDRVNSPLHF. The DNA of the CDR3 is TGTGCCAGTAGCGACAGGGTTAATTCACCCCTCCACTTT. Variable domain in full (rest from reference TRBV19 and TRBJ1-6): DGGITQSPKYLFRKEGQNVTLSCEQNLNHDAMYWYRQDPGQGLRLIYYSQIVNDFQKGDIAEGYSVSREKKESFPLTVTSAQKNPTAFYLCASSDRVNSPLHFGNGTRLTVT.

This clone has just a few counts. The V gene is TRBV2, the J gene TRBJ2-7; TRBD1 matches at 9 bases. Germline V CDR1 and CDR2: SNHLY, FYNNEI. The CDR3 covers 16 residues. V shed 7 bases and J 2 bases; nucleotides not matched to a gene: 12. CDR3 amino acids: CASTKQRGTGTYEQYF. The CDR3 nucleotides are TGTGCCAGCACGAAGCAACGGGGGACAGGGACCTACGAGCAGTACTTC.

This clone occurred once. This chain connects TRBV15 to TRBJ1-1; D uncertain. Between the trimmed V and J ends, which lost 0 bases and 0 bases, there was a span of 8 bases. The CDR3 is 15 residues long. Germline V gene lookup returns CDR1 LNHNV and CDR2 YYDKDF (reference sequence). The DNA for the CDR3 is TGTGCCACCAGCAGAGATGCGGGGATGAACACTGAAGCTTTCTTT. Its translation is CATSRDAGMNTEAFF.

The chain has TRBV6-2 or TRBV6-3 and TRBJ2-5, with a possible D match to TRBD2 (5 bases). The germline V gene has CDR1 MNHEY and CDR2 SVGEGT. Trimming removed 5 bases from V and 4 bases from J, with 14 bases in between. The CDR3 length is 14 residues. CDR3 bases: TGTGCCAGCAGTGAGGCCTCAGCGGTAGAGACCCAGTACTTC. Amino acids: CASSEASAVETQYF.

This chain connects TRBV5-5 to TRBJ2-3; 14 positions match TRBD2. The CDR3 covers 20 residues. Trimming cost V 2 bases and J 1 base; bases outside gene matches: 12. The germline V gene has CDR1 SGHKS and CDR2 YYEKEE (reference sequence). CDR3 region: CASSFRGVGLAGARTDTQYF. For the CDR3, the DNA is TGTGCCAGCAGCTTTAGGGGCGTGGGACTAGCGGGGGCCCGCACAGATACGCAGTATTTT.

The chain recombines TRBV6-5 with TRBJ2-6, with no clear D. Germline lookup yields CDR1 MNHEY and CDR2 SVGAGI. V shed 7 bases and J shed 0 bases, with 7 bases lying between them. The CDR3 is made up of 14 amino acids. CDR3 nucleotide sequence: TGTGCCAGCAATGCCGGCTCTGGGGCCAACGTCCTGACTTTC. Residues: CASNAGSGANVLTF.

V gene TRBV9 combines with J gene TRBJ2-3, with TRBD2 as a possible D gene (6 bases). V lost 5 bases to trimming and J lost 4 bases, with 20 bases between them. Per germline, CDR1 SGDLS and CDR2 YYNGEE. The CDR3 is 16 amino acids. CDR3 sequence reads: CASSARASAGADTQYF. The CDR3 coding sequence is TGTGCCAGCAGTGCCCGGGCTAGCGCTGGGGCAGATACGCAGTATTTT.

The chain joins TRBV3-1 (or the pseudogene TRBV3-2) to TRBJ2-7, with no clear D. CDR1 and CDR2 from the germline V gene are LGHDT and YNNKEL (reference sequence). CDR3 length equals 12 residues. V was cut by 1 base and J by 4 bases, with 5 bases left in between. CDR3 in amino acids: CASSQGAYEQYF. The CDR3 region has the DNA TGTGCCAGCAGCCAAGGAGCGTACGAGCAGTACTTC.

This chain joins TRBV19 and TRBJ2-3; TRBD2 agrees at 12 bases. The CDR3 sequence is 15 residues long. The trim removed 2 bases at V and 4 bases at J, leaving 1 base unmatched. Germline CDR1 reads LNHDA; CDR2 reads SQIVND (reference sequence). The chain's CDR3 is CASSILAGGSDTQYF. The CDR3 DNA reads as TGTGCCAGTAGTATACTAGCGGGGGGGTCAGATACGCAGTATTTT.

This clone was recorded once. The chain carries TRBV11-3 and TRBJ2-1; 9 bases line up with TRBD2. CDR1 and CDR2 from the germline V gene are SGHNT and YENEEA. The V gene end was trimmed by 5 bases and the J gene end by 9 bases; junction bases not matched to a gene: 8. The CDR3 totals 14 residues. CDR3 protein: CASSPRTSDGEQFF. Written as DNA, the CDR3 is TGTGCCAGCAGCCCCAGGACTAGCGACGGTGAGCAGTTCTTC.

The chain is built from TRBV19 and TRBJ2-1; no firm D call. The V end was cut by 4 bases, the J end by 11 bases, with 18 bases between. The V gene's germline CDR1 is LNHDA and CDR2 SQIVND (reference sequence). CDR3 length equals 14 residues. The CDR3 DNA follows: TGTGCCAGTAGTACCCCCCCCGCCCGCCACAAGCAGTTCTTC. This sequence encodes CASSTPPARHKQFF.

CDR3 sequence (DNA): TGTGCCAGCAGTTACTCGCTAGCGGGGTATCTCCCAGATACGCAGTATTTT. This gives the protein CASSYSLAGYLPDTQYF. The chain joins TRBV6-2 or TRBV6-3 to TRBJ2-3; 9 bases are a match to TRBD2. V was pared by 0 bases and J by 4 bases, with 8 bases of the junction left unmatched. The CDR3 loop spans 17 amino acids. Germline assignment: CDR1 MNHEY and CDR2 SVGEGT.

This sequence joins TRBV28 and TRBJ2-1; 8 bases are shared with TRBD1. Per germline, CDR1 MDHEN and CDR2 SYDVKM. Germline trimming cut 5 bases from V and 7 bases from J; bases unmatched to any gene: 4. The CDR3 covers 13 residues. The CDR3 reads CASSRDRSNEQFF. CDR3 sequence (DNA): TGTGCCAGCAGTCGGGACAGGAGTAATGAGCAGTTCTTC.

The chain couples TRBV6-5 to TRBJ1-2; 7 nucleotides match TRBD1. The J segment lost 5 bases and the V segment lost 5 bases, leaving 11 bases of the junction unmatched. From germline, CDR1 is MNHEY and CDR2 SVGAGI. This CDR3 comprises 15 residues. CDR3 sequence (DNA): TGTGCCAGCAGTAGTCGCCGGGACAGCTCATATGGCTACACCTTC. It yields the protein CASSSRRDSSYGYTF.

The V and J genes are TRBV19 and TRBJ1-4; 8 bases align to TRBD1. This CDR3 has 15 residues. Per germline, CDR1 LNHDA and CDR2 SQIVND (reference sequence). V dropped 3 bases and J dropped 9; count of bases not matched to a gene: 9. As DNA, the CDR3 is TGTGCCAGTAGTATGGTGGGACAGGATGGAAAAAAACTGTTTTTT. It yields the protein CASSMVGQDGKKLFF. Full variable domain (outside the CDR3, taken from reference TRBV19 and TRBJ1-4): DGGITQSPKYLFRKEGQNVTLSCEQNLNHDAMYWYRQDPGQGLRLIYYSQIVNDFQKGDIAEGYSVSREKKESFPLTVTSAQKNPTAFYLCASSMVGQDGKKLFFGSGTQLSVL.

The rearrangement links TRBV15 to TRBJ2-7, with D perhaps matching TRBD1 (6 bases). The V and J ends lost 5 bases and 1 base respectively, with 18 bases between them. Germline V gene lookup returns CDR1 LNHNV and CDR2 YYDKDF (reference sequence). This CDR3 is 16 amino acids long. For the CDR3, the DNA is TGTGCCACCAGCGTTTCCGAGACAGGACTTTCCTACGAGCAGTACTTC. This sequence encodes CATSVSETGLSYEQYF.

This sequence joins TRBV7-2 and TRBJ1-5, with D unclear. Trimming stripped 4 bases from V and 0 bases from J, with 19 bases between. CDR1 and CDR2 (germline): SGHTA, FQGNSA. The CDR3 contains 18 residues. The CDR3 sequence: CASSSRAGGDYSNQPQHF. In DNA form, the CDR3 reads TGTGCCAGCAGCTCCCGGGCGGGCGGTGATTATAGCAATCAGCCCCAGCATTTT. The entire variable domain, with the rest obtained from reference TRBV7-2 and TRBJ1-5, is as follows: GAGVSQSPSNKVTEKGKDVELRCDPISGHTALYWYRQSLGQGLEFLIYFQGNSAPDKSGLPSDRFSAERTGGSVSTLTIQRTQQEDSAVYLCASSSRAGGDYSNQPQHFGDGTRLSIL.

The rearrangement links TRBV7-3 to TRBJ2-2, with D possibly being TRBD2 (5 bases). The CDR3 loop spans 18 amino acids. The V gene lost 2 bases and the J gene lost 0 bases, with 16 bases spanning the gap. Germline CDR1 SGHTA, CDR2 FQGTGA. As DNA, the CDR3 is TGTGCCAGCAGCTTACCGGGAACTACCGCCTCGAACACCGGGGAGCTGTTTTTT. Translated, it gives CASSLPGTTASNTGELFF.

V usage is TRBV12-3 or TRBV12-4 and J usage is TRBJ1-2; 7 bases are shared with TRBD1. The trim removed 3 bases at V and 8 bases at J, leaving 6 bases unmatched. CDR3 length: 13 amino acids. The CDR3 nucleotides are TGTGCCAGCAGTTTGAGGGGGCTCGGAGGCTACACCTTC. Translating gives CASSLRGLGGYTF.

Concerning this clone itself: Other DNA sequences within the sample encode an identical CDR3. The J gene is TRBJ2-2, the V gene TRBV9; D not certain. This CDR3 has 12 residues. Deletions cut 0 bases from V and 5 bases from J, with 2 bases between. Germline-derived CDR1 and CDR2 are SGDLS and YYNGEE. CDR3 DNA sequence: TGTGCCAGCAGCGTAGCTACCGGGGAGCTGTTTTTT. This encodes CASSVATGELFF.

The chain carries TRBV18 and TRBJ2-5; 10 bases agree with TRBD2. V lost 4 bases, J lost 9 bases, and 11 bases stayed unmatched. The CDR3 contains 15 residues. The germline V gene has CDR1 KGHSH and CDR2 LQKENI. CDR3 protein: CASSLGLAAPRAQYF. The CDR3 DNA reads TGTGCCAGCTCACTCGGACTAGCGGCCCCACGGGCCCAGTACTTC. The full variable domain, with the rest looked up from reference TRBV18 and TRBJ2-5, is NAGVMQNPRHLVRRRGQEARLRCSPMKGHSHVYWYRQLPEEGLKFMVYLQKENIIDESGMPKERFSAEFPKEGPSILRIQQVVRGDSAAYFCASSLGLAAPRAQYFGPGTRLLVL.

In its sample, this clone was seen once. J is TRBJ1-2 and V is TRBV5-1; 9 nucleotides match TRBD1. CDR3 length equals 14 residues. V lost 4 bases to trimming and J lost 5 bases; unmatched junction nucleotides: 6. Germline CDR1 reads SGHRS; CDR2 reads YFSETQ. CDR3 in amino acids: CASSRGQGRYGYTF. The CDR3 coding sequence is TGCGCCAGCAGCAGGGGACAGGGAAGGTATGGCTACACCTTC.

This chain connects TRBV3-1 (or the pseudogene TRBV3-2) to TRBJ1-4, with 9 bases aligning to TRBD1. Per germline, CDR1 LGHDT and CDR2 YNNKEL (reference sequence). V dropped 4 bases and J dropped 6; count of bases not matched to a gene: 6. The CDR3 is made up of 15 amino acids. The CDR3 loop reads CASSPAGTGYEKLFF. CDR3 nucleotide sequence: TGTGCCAGCAGCCCAGCTGGGACAGGGTATGAAAAACTGTTTTTT.

This rearrangement joins TRBV27 to TRBJ1-6, with 7 bases fitting TRBD1. Germline trimming cut 9 bases from V and 4 bases from J; bases unmatched to any gene: 6. The germline V gene has CDR1 MNHEY and CDR2 SMNVEV (reference sequence). This CDR3 is built from 14 residues. The CDR3 region has the DNA TGTGCCAGGCCGGGGGACAGATATAATTCACCCCTCCACTTT. Encoded protein: CARPGDRYNSPLHF.

The V and J genes are TRBV11-2 and TRBJ1-1; 7 positions match TRBD1. Germline CDR1 is SGHAT and CDR2 is FQNNGV. The ends lost 5 bases at V and 1 base at J; junction bases unmatched: 10. This CDR3 has 16 amino acids. CDR3 residues: CASSHQIGQANTEAFF. Written as DNA, the CDR3 is TGTGCCAGCAGCCACCAAATCGGACAGGCGAACACTGAAGCTTTCTTT.

This rearrangement joins TRBV2 to TRBJ2-7, with TRBD1 as a possible D gene (6 bases). V was cut by 6 bases and J by 4 bases, with 22 bases left in between. The CDR3 is made up of 16 amino acids. CDR1 is SNHLY and CDR2 is FYNNEI in the germline V gene. This chain's CDR3 is CASRATPGTSSYEQYF. The CDR3 region has the DNA TGTGCCAGCAGGGCTACTCCCGGGACAAGTTCGTACGAGCAGTACTTC.